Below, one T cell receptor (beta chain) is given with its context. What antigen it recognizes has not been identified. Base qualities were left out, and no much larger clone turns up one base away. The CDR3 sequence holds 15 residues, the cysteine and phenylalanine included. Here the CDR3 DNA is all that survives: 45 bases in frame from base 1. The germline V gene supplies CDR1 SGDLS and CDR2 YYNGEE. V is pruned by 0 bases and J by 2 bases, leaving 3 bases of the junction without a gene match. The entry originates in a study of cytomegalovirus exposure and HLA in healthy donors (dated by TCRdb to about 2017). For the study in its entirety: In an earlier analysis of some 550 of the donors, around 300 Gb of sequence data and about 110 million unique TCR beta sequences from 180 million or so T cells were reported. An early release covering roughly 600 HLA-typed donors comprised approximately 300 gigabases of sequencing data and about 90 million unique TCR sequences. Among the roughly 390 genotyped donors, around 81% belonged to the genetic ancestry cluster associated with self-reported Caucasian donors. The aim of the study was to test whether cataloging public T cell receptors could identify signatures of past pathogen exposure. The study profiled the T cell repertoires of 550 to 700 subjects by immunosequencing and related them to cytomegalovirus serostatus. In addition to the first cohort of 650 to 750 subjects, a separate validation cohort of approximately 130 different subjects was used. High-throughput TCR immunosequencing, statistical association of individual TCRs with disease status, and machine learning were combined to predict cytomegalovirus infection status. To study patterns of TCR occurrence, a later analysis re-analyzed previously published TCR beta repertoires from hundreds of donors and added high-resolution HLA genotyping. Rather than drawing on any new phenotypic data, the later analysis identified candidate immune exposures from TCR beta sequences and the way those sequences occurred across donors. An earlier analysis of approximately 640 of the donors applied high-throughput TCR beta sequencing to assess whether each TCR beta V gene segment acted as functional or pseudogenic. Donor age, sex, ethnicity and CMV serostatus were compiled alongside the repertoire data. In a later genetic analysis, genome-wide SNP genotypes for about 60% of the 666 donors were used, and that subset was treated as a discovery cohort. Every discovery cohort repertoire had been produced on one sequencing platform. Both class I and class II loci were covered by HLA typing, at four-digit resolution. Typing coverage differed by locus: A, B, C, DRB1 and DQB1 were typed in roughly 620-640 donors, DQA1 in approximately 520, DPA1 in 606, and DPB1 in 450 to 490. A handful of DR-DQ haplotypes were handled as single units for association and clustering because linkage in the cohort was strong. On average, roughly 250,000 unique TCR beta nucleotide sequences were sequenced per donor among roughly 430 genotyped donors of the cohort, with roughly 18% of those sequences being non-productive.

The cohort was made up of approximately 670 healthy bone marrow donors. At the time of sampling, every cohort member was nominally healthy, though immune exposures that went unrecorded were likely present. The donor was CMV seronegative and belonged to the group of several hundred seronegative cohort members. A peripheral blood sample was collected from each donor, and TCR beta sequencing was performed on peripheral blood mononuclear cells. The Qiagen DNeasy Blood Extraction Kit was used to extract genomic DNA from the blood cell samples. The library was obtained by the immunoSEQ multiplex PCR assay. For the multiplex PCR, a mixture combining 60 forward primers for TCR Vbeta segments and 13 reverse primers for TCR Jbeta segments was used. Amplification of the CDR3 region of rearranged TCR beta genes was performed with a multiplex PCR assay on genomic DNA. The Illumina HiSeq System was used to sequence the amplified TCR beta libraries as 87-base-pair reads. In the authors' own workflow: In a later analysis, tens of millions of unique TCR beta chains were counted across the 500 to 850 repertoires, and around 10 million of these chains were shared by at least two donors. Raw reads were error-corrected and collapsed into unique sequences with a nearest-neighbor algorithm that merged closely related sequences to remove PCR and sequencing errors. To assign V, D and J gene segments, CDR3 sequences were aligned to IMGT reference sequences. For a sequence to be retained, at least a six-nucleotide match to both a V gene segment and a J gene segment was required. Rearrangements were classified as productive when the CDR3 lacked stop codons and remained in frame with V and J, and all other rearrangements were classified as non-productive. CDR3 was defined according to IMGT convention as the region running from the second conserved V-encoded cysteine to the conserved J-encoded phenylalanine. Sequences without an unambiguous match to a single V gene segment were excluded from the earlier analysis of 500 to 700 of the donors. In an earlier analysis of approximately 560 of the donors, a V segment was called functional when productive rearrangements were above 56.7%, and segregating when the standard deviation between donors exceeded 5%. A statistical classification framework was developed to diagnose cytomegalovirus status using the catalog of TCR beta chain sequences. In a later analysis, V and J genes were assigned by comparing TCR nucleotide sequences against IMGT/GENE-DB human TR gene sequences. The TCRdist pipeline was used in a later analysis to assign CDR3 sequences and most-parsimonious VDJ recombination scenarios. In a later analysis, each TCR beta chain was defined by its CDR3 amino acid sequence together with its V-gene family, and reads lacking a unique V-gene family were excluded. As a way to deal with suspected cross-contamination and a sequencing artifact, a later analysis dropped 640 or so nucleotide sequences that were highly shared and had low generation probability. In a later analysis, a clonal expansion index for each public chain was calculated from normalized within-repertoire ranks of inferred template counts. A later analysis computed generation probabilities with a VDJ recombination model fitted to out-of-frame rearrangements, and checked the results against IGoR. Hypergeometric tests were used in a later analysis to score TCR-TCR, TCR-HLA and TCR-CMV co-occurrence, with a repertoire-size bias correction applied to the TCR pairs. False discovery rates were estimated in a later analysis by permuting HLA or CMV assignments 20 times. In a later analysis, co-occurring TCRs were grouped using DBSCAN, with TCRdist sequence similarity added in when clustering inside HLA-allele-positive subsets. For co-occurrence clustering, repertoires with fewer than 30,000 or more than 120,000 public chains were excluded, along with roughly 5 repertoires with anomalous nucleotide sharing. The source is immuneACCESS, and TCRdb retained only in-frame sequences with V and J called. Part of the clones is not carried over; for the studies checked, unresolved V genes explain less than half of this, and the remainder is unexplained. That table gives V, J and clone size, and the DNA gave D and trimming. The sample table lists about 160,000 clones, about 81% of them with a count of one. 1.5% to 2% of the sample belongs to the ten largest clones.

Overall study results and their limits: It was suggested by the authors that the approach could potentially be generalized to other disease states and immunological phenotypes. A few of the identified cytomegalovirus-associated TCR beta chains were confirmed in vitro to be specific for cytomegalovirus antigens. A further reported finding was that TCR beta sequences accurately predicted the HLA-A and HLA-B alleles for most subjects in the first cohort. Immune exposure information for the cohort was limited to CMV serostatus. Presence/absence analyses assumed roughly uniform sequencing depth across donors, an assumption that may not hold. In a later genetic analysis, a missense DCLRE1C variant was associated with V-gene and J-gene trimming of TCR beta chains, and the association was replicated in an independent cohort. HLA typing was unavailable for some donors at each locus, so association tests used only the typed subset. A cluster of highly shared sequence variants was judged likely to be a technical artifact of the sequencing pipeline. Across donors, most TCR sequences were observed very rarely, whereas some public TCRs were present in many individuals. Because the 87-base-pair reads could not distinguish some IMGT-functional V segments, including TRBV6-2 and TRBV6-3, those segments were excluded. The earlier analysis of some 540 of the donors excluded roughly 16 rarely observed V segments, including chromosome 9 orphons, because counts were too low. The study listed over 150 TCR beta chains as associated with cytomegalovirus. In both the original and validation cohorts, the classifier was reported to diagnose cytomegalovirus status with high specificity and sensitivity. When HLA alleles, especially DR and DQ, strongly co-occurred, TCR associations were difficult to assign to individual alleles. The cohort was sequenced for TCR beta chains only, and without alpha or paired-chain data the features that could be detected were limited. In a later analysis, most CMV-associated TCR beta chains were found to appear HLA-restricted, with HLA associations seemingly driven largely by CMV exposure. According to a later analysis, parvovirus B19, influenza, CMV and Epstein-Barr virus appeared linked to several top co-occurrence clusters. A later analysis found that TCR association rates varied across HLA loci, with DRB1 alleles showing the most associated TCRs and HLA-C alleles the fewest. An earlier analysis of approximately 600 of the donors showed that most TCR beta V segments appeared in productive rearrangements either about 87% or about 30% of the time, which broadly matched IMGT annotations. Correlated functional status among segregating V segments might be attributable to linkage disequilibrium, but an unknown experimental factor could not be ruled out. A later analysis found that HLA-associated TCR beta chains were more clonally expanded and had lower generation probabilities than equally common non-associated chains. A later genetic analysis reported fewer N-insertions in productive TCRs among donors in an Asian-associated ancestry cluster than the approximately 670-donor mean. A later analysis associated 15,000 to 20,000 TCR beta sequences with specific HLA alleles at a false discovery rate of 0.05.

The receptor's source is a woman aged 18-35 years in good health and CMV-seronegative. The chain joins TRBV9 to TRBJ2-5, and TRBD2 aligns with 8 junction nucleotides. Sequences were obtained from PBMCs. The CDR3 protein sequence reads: CASSVGRGGQETQYF. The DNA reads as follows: TGTGCCAGCAGCGTAGGTCGGGGGGGGCAAGAGACCCAGTACTTC.